The present T cell receptor beta chain was sequenced within a study of T-cell memory formation after mild COVID-19. At the level of the study: The study found TCR clusters largely donor specific. Study results and caveats: CD4+ contracting clones were mainly CM and EM; CD8+ ones, EMRA.

This clonotype was counted ten times or more. Its antigen is as yet unknown. V lost 5 bases and J 10 bases, leaving 16 bases between the germline ends. The CDR3 sequence is 13 residues long. TCRalpha and TCRbeta libraries used 5'RACE with constant-segment primers and UMIs. TCRdb called the 5' RACE reads again in MiXCR, with one record for every CDR3 protein. The table has 150,000 to 200,000 distinct CDR3 sequences, 11% seen once; the top ten hold roughly 3.8%. Input material: PBMCs or a T cell subset sorted from them (not recorded which). The chain carries TRBV12-3 or TRBV12-4 and TRBJ2-3; D is possibly TRBD1 (6 bases). This receptor was identified in a man younger than 35 who had mild COVID-19 (a few samples of this study predate the infection). Cell type and time point are not known. The CDR3 spells CASSPDSGAAQYF. CDR3 sequence (DNA): TGTGCCAGCAGTCCAGACTCAGGGGCGGCGCAGTATTTT.